The present TCR beta chain was sequenced within a study of synovial regulatory T cells in juvenile arthritis. Germline V lookup: CDR1 SGHAT, CDR2 FQNNGV. This CDR3 comprises 18 residues. The nucleotide record is missing. Generated by immunoSEQ multiplex PCR, the TCRdb table keeps only in-frame clones and is missing some. This listing includes fewer than 2,000 clones. This clone is called medium-sized based on its frequency. Synovial fluid was collected with matched peripheral blood from each patient with active arthritis. The rearrangement joins TRBV11-2 to TRBJ1-1. This clonotype was obtained from a donor aged 2 to 35 with juvenile idiopathic arthritis. The specimen sequenced was Treg cells from the synovium. CDR3 in amino acids: CASSPWGGAYPLNTEAFF. Supplemented by reference TRBV11-2 and TRBJ1-1, the full variable domain reads EAGVAQSPRYKIIEKRQSVAFWCNPISGHATLYWYQQILGQGPKLLIQFQNNGVVDDSQLPKDRFSAERLKGVDSTLKIQPAKLEDSAVYLCASSPWGGAYPLNTEAFFGQGTRLTVV.